This T cell receptor beta chain appears in the sequencing data of a study of cytomegalovirus exposure and HLA in healthy donors. Study-level findings and limits: When presence/absence was analysed, sequencing depth was taken to be roughly uniform across donors. Upon later analysis, TCR association rates were observed to vary by HLA locus, being highest for DRB1 and lowest for HLA-C.

Use of 60 Vbeta and 13 Jbeta primers characterized the PCR. Sequenced by immunoSEQ multiplex PCR; TCRdb stores in-frame clones only, minus some. The sample consists of about 160,000 clones, 75% to 85% of them appearing once. The CDR3 spans 16 residues. Germline-derived CDR1 and CDR2 are SGHAT and FQNNGV. V was clipped by 0 bases and J by 6 bases; unmatched bases: 6. Donors were nominally healthy when sampled, though unrecorded immune exposures were likely. For this clone: Its target is not known.

This TCR was sampled from a young woman in good health and CMV-seronegative. The chain uses TRBV11-2 and TRBJ2-3, with 10 bases that match TRBD1. Sequenced material: PBMCs. The DNA for the CDR3 is TGTGCCAGCAGCTTAGAAGGGACAGGGGTTAGCGATACGCAGTATTTT. Protein sequence: CASSLEGTGVSDTQYF.